The text below deals with one T cell receptor beta chain. The antigen remains unidentified. The study ran its PCR with 60 Vbeta and 13 Jbeta primers. Method: immunoSEQ multiplex PCR; TCRdb's copy keeps in-frame clones and lacks some. The sample consists of around 160,000 clones, 80% to 85% of them appearing once. The sample originates from a study of cytomegalovirus exposure and HLA in healthy donors. Overall study results and limits: An analysis was carried out later, and it reportedly showed fewer N-insertions in an Asian-associated ancestry cluster than the roughly 670-donor mean. The authors later linked a missense DCLRE1C variant to TCR beta V- and J-gene trimming.

This CDR3 has 20 residues. Germline CDR1 and CDR2: SGHTA and FQGTGA. The ends were cut back, 1 base at V and 2 bases at J, with 24 bases in the middle. Sample: PBMCs. J is TRBJ1-5 and V is TRBV7-3, with a weak D call TRBD1 (5 bases). The origin of this receptor is a man aged 45-60 years in good health and CMV-seropositive. The CDR3 is CASSLNLPSAGEGGNQPQHF. DNA for the CDR3: TGTGCCAGCAGCTTAAATCTCCCTTCTGCGGGGGAAGGGGGCAATCAGCCCCAGCATTTT.